The source of this T cell receptor (beta chain) is a study of graft-versus-host responses after intestinal transplantation. The wider study: Tacrolimus plus steroids were given to all recipients for approximately three years, preceded by anti-thymocyte globulin induction.

In the case of this clone: Its antigen remains unidentified.

Only in-frame clones appear in the TCRdb table, and some are missing; sequencing was by immunoSEQ multiplex PCR. This sample has about 82,000 clones, with roughly 91% found just once. Looked up from germline, CDR1 is SGHRS and CDR2 is YFSETQ. After removal of 4 bases from V and 5 bases from J, the junction contained 8 bases not matched to a gene. The CDR3 is 15 amino acids. The sequence was collected from a human donor who received an intestinal transplant. The starting material was unstimulated CD4+ T cells sorted from spleen or lymph node cells, obtained before intestinal transplant. V usage is TRBV5-1 and J usage is TRBJ2-3, with 9 bases identical to TRBD2. This CDR3 reads CASSILAGVEDTQYF. CDR3 nucleotide sequence: TGCGCCAGCAGCATACTAGCGGGCGTGGAAGATACGCAGTATTTT. Supplemented by reference TRBV5-1 and TRBJ2-3, the full variable domain reads KAGVTQTPRYLIKTRGQQVTLSCSPISGHRSVSWYQQTPGQGLQFLFEYFSETQRNKGNFPGRFSGRQFSNSRSEMNVSTLELGDSALYLCASSILAGVEDTQYFGPGTRLTVL.